This TCR beta chain was obtained from a study of graft-versus-host responses after intestinal transplantation. Study context: For approximately three years after anti-thymocyte globulin induction, all recipients took tacrolimus and steroids.

CDR1 and CDR2 (germline): MNHEY, SMNVEV (reference sequence). V lost 0 bases and J lost 0, with 6 bases in between. The CDR3 spans 15 residues. This table comes from immunoSEQ multiplex PCR, and its TCRdb copy is limited to in-frame clones, with some not included. Of approximately 110,000 clones in the sample, about 92% were seen once. Of note for this clone: Antigen: not known. This sample includes further DNA sequences coding for the same CDR3.

The sequences come from unstimulated CD8+ T cells sorted from spleen or lymph node cells, collected before transplant. The sequence was collected from a human donor who was the organ donor for an intestinal transplant. The chain combines TRBV27 with TRBJ1-3, with D hard to call. CDR3 residues: CASSLSGSSGNTIYF. In DNA, the CDR3 is TGTGCCAGCAGTTTATCGGGTAGCTCTGGAAACACCATATATTTT.